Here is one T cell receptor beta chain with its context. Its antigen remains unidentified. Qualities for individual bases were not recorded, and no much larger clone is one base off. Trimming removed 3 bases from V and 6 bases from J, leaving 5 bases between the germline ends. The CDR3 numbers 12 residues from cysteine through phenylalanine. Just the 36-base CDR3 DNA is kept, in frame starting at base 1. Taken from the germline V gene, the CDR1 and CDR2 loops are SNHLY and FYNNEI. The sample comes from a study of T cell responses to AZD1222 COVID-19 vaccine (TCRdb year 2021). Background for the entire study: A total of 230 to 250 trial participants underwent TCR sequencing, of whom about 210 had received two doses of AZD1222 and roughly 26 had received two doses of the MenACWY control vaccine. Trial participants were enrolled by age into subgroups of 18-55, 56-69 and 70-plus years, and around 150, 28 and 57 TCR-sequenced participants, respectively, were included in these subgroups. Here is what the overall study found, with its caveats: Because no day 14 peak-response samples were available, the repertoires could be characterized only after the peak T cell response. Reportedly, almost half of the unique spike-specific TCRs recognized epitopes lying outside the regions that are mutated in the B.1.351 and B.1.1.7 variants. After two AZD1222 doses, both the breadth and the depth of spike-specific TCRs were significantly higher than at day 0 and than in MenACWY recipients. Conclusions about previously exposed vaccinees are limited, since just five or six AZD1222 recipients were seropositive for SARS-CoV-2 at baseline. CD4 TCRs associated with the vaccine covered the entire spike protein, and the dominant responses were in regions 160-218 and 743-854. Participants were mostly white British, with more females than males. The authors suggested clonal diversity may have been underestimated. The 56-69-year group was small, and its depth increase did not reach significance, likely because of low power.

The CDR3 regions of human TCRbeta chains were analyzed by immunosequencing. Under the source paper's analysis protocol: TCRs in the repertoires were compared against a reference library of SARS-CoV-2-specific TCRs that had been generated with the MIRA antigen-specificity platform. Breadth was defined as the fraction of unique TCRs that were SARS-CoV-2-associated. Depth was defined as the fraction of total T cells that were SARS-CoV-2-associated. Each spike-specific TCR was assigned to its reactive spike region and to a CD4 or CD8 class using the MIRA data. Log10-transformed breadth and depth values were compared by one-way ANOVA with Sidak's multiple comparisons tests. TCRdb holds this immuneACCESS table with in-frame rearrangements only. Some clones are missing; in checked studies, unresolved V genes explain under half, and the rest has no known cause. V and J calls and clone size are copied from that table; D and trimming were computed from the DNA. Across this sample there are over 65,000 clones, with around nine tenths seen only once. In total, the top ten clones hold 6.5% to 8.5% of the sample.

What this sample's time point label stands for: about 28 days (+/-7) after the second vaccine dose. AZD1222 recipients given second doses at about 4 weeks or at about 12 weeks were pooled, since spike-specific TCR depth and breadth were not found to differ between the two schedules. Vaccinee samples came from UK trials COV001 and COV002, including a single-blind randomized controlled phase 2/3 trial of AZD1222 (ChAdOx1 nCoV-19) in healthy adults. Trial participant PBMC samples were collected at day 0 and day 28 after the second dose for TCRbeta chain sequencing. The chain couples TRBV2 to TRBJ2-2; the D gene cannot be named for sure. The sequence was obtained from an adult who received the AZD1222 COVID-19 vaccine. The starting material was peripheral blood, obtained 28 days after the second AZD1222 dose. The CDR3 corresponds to CASSDLSGELFF. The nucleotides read TGTGCCAGCAGTGACTTGTCCGGGGAGCTGTTTTTT. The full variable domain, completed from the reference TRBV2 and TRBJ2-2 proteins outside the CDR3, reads EPEVTQTPSHQVTQMGQEVILRCVPISNHLYFYWYRQILGQKVEFLVSFYNNEISEKSEIFDDQFSVERPDGSNFTLKIRSTKLEDSAMYFCASSDLSGELFFGEGSRLTVL.